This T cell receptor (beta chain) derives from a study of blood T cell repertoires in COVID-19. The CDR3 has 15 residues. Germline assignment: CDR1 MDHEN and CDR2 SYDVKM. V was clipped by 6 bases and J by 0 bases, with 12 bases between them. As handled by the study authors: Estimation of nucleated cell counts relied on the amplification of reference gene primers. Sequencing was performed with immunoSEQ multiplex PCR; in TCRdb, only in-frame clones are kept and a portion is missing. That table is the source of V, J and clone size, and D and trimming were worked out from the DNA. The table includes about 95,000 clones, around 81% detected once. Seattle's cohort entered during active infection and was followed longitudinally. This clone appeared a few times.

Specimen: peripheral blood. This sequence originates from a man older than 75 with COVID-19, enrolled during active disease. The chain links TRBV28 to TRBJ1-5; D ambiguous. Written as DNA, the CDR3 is TGTGCCAGCAGGAGGGAGGGAGATAGCAATCAGCCCCAGCATTTT. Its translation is CASRREGDSNQPQHF.